These T cell receptor beta chains were read from a single sample in a study of T cells in Graves' hyperthyroidism and ophthalmopathy. MiXCR was run by TCRdb on the multiplex PCR reads, yielding one entry per CDR3 protein. Among approximately 620,000 distinct CDR3 sequences listed, more than 15% were seen once. Sequencing was done on a sample of blood. The receptors stem from a woman in her thirties or forties with Graves' ophthalmopathy. CDR3s include the opening cysteine and the closing phenylalanine or tryptophan. The D gene is left open where the match is weak. Where a row states a size, it is once, few, many or the class of an expanded clone; other rows omit it.

>-|TRBJ1-3|-|TRBV6-1
TGTGCCAGCAGTGAAAGCCCGAACTCTGGAAACACCATATATTTT
CASSESPNSGNTIYF
>many|TRBJ1-1|-|TRBV6-1
TGTGCCAGCAGTGGCGGGTGGAACACTGAAGCTTTCTTT
CASSGGWNTEAFF
>few|TRBJ1-2|-|TRBV12-3/TRBV12-4
TGTGCCAGCAGTCAGAACCCAAACTATGGCTACACCTTC
CASSQNPNYGYTF
>few|TRBJ2-1|TRBD2|TRBV19
TGTGCCGGTCCCTCTACTAGCGGTCCTTTGTACAATGAGCAGTTCTTC
CAGPSTSGPLYNEQFF
>many|TRBJ2-5|-|TRBV18
TGTGCCAGCTCACCCCGAGGGACCCAGTACTTC
CASSPRGTQYF
>many|TRBJ1-5|-|TRBV2
TGTGCCAGCAGTGAAGCGACTGGGGGTTACCAGCCCCAGCATTTT
CASSEATGGYQPQHF
>-|TRBJ2-3|TRBD2|TRBV2
TGTGCCATCAGTGAGTCTCTACTAGCGGATACGCAGTATTTT
CAISESLLADTQYF
>-|TRBJ2-3|-|TRBV4-2
TGTGCCAGCAGCCAAGATTGGGCTAGCGATGGAGATACGCAGTATTTT
CASSQDWASDGDTQYF
>many|TRBJ1-6|-|TRBV9
TGTGCCAGCAGCGTAGGCCGGGATAATTCACCCCTCCACTTT
CASSVGRDNSPLHF
>few|TRBJ2-5|TRBD1|TRBV30
TGTGCCTGGAGTGTAAAGAGGACAGGGGGCCTGGAGACCCAGTACTTC
CAWSVKRTGGLETQYF
>few|TRBJ2-2|TRBD2|TRBV12-3/TRBV12-4
TGTGCCAGCAGGCCCGGTGGGGGGGCCGGGGAGCTGTTTTTT
CASRPGGGAGELFF
>many|TRBJ2-7|TRBD1|TRBV20-1
TGCAGTGCTAGAGCGACAGGGATTTTCAACGAGCAGTACTTC
CSARATGIFNEQYF
>many|TRBJ2-2|TRBD2|TRBV6-1
TGTGCCAGCAGTGGGACTAGCGCCGGGGAGCTGTTTTTT
CASSGTSAGELFF
>few|TRBJ1-4|TRBD1|TRBV5-5
TGTGCCAGCAGCTTCGGTCTACAGGGGGGTGAAAAACTGTTTTTT
CASSFGLQGGEKLFF
>few|TRBJ2-1|TRBD2|TRBV2
TGTGCCAGCAGTGAAACCGGACTAGCGGGAAGGTTCTTC
CASSETGLAGRFF
>many|TRBJ2-3|TRBD2|TRBV5-1
TGCGCCAGCAGCTTGGCGGGACTGGGGGGGGGCACAGATACGCAGTATTTT
CASSLAGLGGGTDTQYF
>once|TRBJ2-7|TRBD2|TRBV5-1
TGCGCCAGCAGCTACGGACTAGCGGGAGGTGACGAGCAGTACTTC
CASSYGLAGGDEQYF
>many|TRBJ2-3|TRBD2|TRBV3-1
TGTGCCAGCAGCCGTAGACTAGCCGTCACAGATACGCAGTATTTT
CASSRRLAVTDTQYF
>-|TRBJ1-6|-|TRBV7-3
TGTGCCAGCAGCGCCACACCCTTCAATTCACCCCTCCACTTT
CASSATPFNSPLHF
>few|TRBJ2-7|TRBD2|TRBV6-1
TGTGCCAGCAGGGTAGGGGCCGTATCCGCCCCGACTAGCGGGAGAGGACTGCGGGACGAGCAGTACTTC
CASRVGAVSAPTSGRGLRDEQYF
>few|TRBJ2-4|-|TRBV2
TGTGCCAGCAGTGAGGCGAGGGCCAGGGCCAAAAACATTCAGTACTTC
CASSEARARAKNIQYF
>-|TRBJ1-4|TRBD1|TRBV6-1
TGTGCCAGCAGGTCCGGGACAGGGGATGAAAAACTGTTTTTT
CASRSGTGDEKLFF
>many|TRBJ2-7|TRBD1|TRBV5-1
TGCGCCAGCAGCTGGACAGGGGAATCCTACGAGCAGTACTTC
CASSWTGESYEQYF
>many|TRBJ2-2|TRBD1|TRBV20-1
TGCAGTGCTAGAGGACAGGGTAGGGACACCGGGGAGCTGTTTTTT
CSARGQGRDTGELFF
>many|TRBJ1-6|-|TRBV12-3/TRBV12-4
TGTGCCAGCAGCTTAGGTGGGGGACGGACTTCACCCCTCCACTTT
CASSLGGGRTSPLHF
>-|TRBJ1-2|-|TRBV6-5
TGTGCCAGCAGTTACTCGGCCAGGGGAGGTGATCATGGCTACACCTTC
CASSYSARGGDHGYTF
>many|TRBJ2-1|-|TRBV20-1
TGCAGTGCTAGAGATAGCGAGACGTACAATGAGCAGTTCTTC
CSARDSETYNEQFF
>-|TRBJ2-5|-|TRBV30
TGTGCCTGGAGTGTACAGGCCCAAGAGACCCAGTACTTC
CAWSVQAQETQYF
>many|TRBJ2-1|TRBD2|TRBV2
TGTGCCAGCGACCTCGGGACTAGCGATTACAATGAGCAGTTCTTC
CASDLGTSDYNEQFF
>few|TRBJ1-2|TRBD1|TRBV19
TGTGCCAGTAGGGAACAGGGGGCAATCTATGGCTACACCTTC
CASREQGAIYGYTF
>few|TRBJ1-4|-|TRBV19
TGTGCCAGTAGTATGGGCGGGTCTGAAAAACTGTTTTTT
CASSMGGSEKLFF
>many|TRBJ2-3|-|TRBV5-1
TGCGCCAGCAGCGCCGAGTGGGGGGATACGCAGTATTTT
CASSAEWGDTQYF
>-|TRBJ1-1|-|TRBV19
TGTGCCAGTATTCGTAGCCCGGGGGCCGACACTGAAGCTTTCTTT
CASIRSPGADTEAFF
>-|TRBJ1-1|TRBD1|TRBV2
TGTGCCAGCAGTGAATTTACCGGGACAGGGGGTGAAGCTTTCTTT
CASSEFTGTGGEAFF
>-|TRBJ2-5|TRBD1|TRBV11-1
TGTGCCAGCAGCGGCGGACAGGAAGAGACCCAGTACTTC
CASSGGQEETQYF
>-|TRBJ2-3|TRBD2|TRBV2
TGTGCCATCCGGGGGGATGAAGTCAATACGCAGTATTTT
CAIRGDEVNTQYF
>-|TRBJ2-2|-|TRBV12-3/TRBV12-4
TGTGCCAGCAGTTTTGAAAGGTGGAACACCGGGGAGCTGTTTTTT
CASSFERWNTGELFF
>-|TRBJ2-1|TRBD1|TRBV7-2
TGTGCCGGCAGCCGTCGGACAGGATACAATGAGCAGTTCTTC
CAGSRRTGYNEQFF
>-|TRBJ2-1|-|TRBV12-5
TGTGCTAGTGGTTTGTTTTCCGAAGGAGGTGAGCAGTTCTTC
CASGLFSEGGEQFF
>few|TRBJ2-1|-|TRBV7-3
TGTGCCAGCAGCCAAGGCGGGGCGGACTACAATGAGCAGTTCTTC
CASSQGGADYNEQFF
>-|TRBJ2-3|TRBD2|TRBV7-3
TGTGCCACCAGCTTAAGCGGGGGGGATACGCAGTATTTT
CATSLSGGDTQYF
>-|TRBJ2-1|-|TRBV7-8
TGTGCCAGCAGTACAGGGCCTCCGCTCCTGTACAATGAGCAGTTCTTC
CASSTGPPLLYNEQFF
>many|TRBJ2-5|-|TRBV2
TGTGCCAGCTTCCGGACTGGCCCAGAGACCCAGTACTTC
CASFRTGPETQYF
>many|TRBJ2-3|TRBD2|TRBV18
TGTGCCAGCTCACCATTGCTAGCGGGAGACTCCACAGATACGCAGTATTTT
CASSPLLAGDSTDTQYF
>many|TRBJ1-1|-|TRBV6-1
TGTGCCAGCATCGGGAGATACACTGAAGCTTTCTTT
CASIGRYTEAFF
>many|TRBJ2-7|TRBD1|TRBV6-2/TRBV6-3
TGTGCCAGCATAAACAGGGGCGGCGAGCAGTACTTC
CASINRGGEQYF
>many|TRBJ1-1|-|TRBV3-1
TGTGCCAGCAGCCAAGGAGAATCCACTGAAGCTTTCTTT
CASSQGESTEAFF
>few|TRBJ1-6|-|TRBV28
TGTGCCAGCAGTTTTTTCGTTGGGGGCGTTTCGGATTCACCCCTCCACTTT
CASSFFVGGVSDSPLHF
>few|TRBJ2-1|-|TRBV6-2/TRBV6-3
TGTGCCAGCAGGCAGGGCACAACCACTAACATAAGGCAGTTCTTC
CASRQGTTTNIRQFF
>few|TRBJ2-5|-|TRBV28
TGTGCCAGCATGACAGGTTGGACAGTCCAAGAGACCCAGTACTTC
CASMTGWTVQETQYF
>few|TRBJ1-1|-|TRBV29-1
TGCAGCGTTGTTAAACAGGAACGAACTGAAGCTTTCTTT
CSVVKQERTEAFF
>-|TRBJ1-2|-|TRBV20-1
TGCAGTGCTAGAGATCAGTACGGGAAGGGTGGCTACACCTTC
CSARDQYGKGGYTF
>many|TRBJ1-1|-|TRBV27
TGTGCCAGCAATCCCGGGGTGCCCATGAACACTGAAGCTTTCTTT
CASNPGVPMNTEAFF
>-|TRBJ2-7|TRBD1|TRBV29-1
TGCAGCGTCGCAGGTGCAGGGGGTTACGAGCAGTACTTC
CSVAGAGGYEQYF
>many|TRBJ2-7|-|TRBV28
TGTGCCAGCAGTTCCAGGGTCACCTACGAGCAGTACTTC
CASSSRVTYEQYF